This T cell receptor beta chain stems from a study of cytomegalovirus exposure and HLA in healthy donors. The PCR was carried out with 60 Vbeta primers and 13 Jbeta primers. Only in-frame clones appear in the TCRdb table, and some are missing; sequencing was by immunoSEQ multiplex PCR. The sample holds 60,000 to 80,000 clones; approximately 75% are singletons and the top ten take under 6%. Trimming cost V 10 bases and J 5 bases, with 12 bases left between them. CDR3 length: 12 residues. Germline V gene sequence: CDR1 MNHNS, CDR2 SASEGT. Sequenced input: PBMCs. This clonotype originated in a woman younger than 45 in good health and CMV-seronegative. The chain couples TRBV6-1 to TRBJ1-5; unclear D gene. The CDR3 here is CATTTYYQPQHF. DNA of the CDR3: TGTGCCACCACTACCTATTATCAGCCCCAGCATTTT.